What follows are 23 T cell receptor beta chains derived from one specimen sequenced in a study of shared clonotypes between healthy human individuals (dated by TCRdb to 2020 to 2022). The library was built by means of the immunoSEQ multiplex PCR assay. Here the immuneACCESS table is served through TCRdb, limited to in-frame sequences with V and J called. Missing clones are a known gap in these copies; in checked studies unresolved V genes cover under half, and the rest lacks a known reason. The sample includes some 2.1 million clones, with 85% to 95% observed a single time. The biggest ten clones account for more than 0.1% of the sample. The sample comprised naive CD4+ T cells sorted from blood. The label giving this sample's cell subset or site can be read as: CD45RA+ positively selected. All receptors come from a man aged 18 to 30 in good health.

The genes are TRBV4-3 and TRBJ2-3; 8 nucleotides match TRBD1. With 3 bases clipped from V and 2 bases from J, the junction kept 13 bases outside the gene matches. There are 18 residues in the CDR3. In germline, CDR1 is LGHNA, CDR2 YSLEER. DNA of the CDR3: TGCGCCAGCAGCCAGGACTACCCGGGCAGGGGGCACACAGATACGCAGTATTTT. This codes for CASSQDYPGRGHTDTQYF.

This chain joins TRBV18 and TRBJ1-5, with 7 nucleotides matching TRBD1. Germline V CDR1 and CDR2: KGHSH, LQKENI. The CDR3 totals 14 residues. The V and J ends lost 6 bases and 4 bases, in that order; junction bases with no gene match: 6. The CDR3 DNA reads TGTGCCAGCTCGTTTGACAGGGCGAATCAGCCCCAGCATTTT. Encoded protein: CASSFDRANQPQHF.

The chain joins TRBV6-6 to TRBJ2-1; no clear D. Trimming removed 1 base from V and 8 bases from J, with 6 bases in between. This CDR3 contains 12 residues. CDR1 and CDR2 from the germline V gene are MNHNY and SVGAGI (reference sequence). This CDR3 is CASSYWSDEQFF. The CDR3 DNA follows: TGTGCCAGCAGTTACTGGTCCGATGAGCAGTTCTTC.

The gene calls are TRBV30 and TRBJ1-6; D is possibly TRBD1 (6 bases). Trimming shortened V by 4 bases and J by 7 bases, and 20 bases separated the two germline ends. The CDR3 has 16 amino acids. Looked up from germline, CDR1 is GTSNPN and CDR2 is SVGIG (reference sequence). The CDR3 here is CAWTRGFEGVNSPLHF. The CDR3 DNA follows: TGTGCCTGGACTCGGGGGTTTGAGGGGGTGAATTCACCCCTCCACTTT.

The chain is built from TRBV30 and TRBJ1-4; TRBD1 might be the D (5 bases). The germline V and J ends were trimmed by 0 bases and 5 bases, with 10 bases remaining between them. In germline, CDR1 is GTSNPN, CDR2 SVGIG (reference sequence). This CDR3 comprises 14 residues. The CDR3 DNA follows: TGTGCCTGGAGTGTAACGGGGGACAATGAAAAACTGTTTTTT. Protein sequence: CAWSVTGDNEKLFF. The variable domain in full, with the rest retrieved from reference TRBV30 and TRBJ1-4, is SQTIHQWPATLVQPVGSPLSLECTVEGTSNPNLYWYRQAAGRGLQLLFYSVGIGQISSEVPQNLSASRPQDRQFILSSKKLLLSDSGFYLCAWSVTGDNEKLFFGSGTQLSVL.

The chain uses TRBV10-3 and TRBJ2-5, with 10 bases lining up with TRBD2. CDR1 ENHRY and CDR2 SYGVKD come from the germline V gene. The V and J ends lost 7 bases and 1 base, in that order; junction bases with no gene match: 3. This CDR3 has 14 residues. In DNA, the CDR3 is TGTGCCATCACCCCTAGCGGGGGCCAAGAGACCCAGTACTTC. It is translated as CAITPSGGQETQYF.

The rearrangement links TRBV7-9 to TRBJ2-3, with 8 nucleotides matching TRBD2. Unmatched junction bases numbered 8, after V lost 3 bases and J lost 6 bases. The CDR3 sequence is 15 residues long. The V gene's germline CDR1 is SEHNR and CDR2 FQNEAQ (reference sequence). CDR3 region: CASSFRRGEADTQYF. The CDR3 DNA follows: TGTGCCAGCAGCTTTAGGCGGGGGGAGGCGGATACGCAGTATTTT.

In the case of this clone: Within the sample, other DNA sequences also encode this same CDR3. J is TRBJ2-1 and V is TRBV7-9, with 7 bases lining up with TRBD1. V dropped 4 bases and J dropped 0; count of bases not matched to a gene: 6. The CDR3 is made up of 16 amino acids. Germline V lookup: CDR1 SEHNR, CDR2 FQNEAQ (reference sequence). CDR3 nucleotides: TGTGCCAGCAGCTCTCCGACAGGGAGCTCCTACAATGAGCAGTTCTTC. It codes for CASSSPTGSSYNEQFF.

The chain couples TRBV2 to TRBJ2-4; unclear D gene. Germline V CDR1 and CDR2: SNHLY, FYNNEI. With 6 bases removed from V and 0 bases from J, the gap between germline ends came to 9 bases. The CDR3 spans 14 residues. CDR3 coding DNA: TGTGCCAGCAGGAACGGGTTAGCCAAAAACATTCAGTACTTC. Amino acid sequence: CASRNGLAKNIQYF.

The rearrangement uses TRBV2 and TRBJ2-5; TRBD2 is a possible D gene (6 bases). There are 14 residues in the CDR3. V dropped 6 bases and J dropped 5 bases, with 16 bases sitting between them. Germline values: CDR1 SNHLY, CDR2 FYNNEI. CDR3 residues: CASRLRDLGETQYF. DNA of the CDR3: TGTGCCAGCAGACTCAGGGACTTGGGGGAGACCCAGTACTTC.

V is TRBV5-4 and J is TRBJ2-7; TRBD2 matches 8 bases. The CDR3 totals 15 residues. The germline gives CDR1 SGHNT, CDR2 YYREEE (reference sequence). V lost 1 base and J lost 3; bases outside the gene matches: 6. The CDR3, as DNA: TGTGCCAGCAGCTTGTTTGGTAGCGGGAACTACGAGCAGTACTTC. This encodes CASSLFGSGNYEQYF.

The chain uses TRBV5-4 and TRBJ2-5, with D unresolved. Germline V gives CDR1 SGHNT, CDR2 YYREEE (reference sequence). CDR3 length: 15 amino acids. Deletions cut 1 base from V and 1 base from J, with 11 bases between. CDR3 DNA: TGTGCCAGCAGCTTGAAGGTCGGCGGCCAAGAGACCCAGTACTTC. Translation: CASSLKVGGQETQYF.

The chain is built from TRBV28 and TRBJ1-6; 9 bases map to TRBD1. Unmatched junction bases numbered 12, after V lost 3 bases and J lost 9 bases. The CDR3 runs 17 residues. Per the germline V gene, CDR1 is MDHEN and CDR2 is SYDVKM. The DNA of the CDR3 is TGTGCCAGCAGTTTGAGTTTTGGGGACAGGGTAGGTTCACCCCTCCACTTT. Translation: CASSLSFGDRVGSPLHF. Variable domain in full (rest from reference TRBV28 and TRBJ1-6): DVKVTQSSRYLVKRTGEKVFLECVQDMDHENMFWYRQDPGLGLRLIYFSYDVKMKEKGDIPEGYSVSREKKERFSLILESASTNQTSMYLCASSLSFGDRVGSPLHFGNGTRLTVT.

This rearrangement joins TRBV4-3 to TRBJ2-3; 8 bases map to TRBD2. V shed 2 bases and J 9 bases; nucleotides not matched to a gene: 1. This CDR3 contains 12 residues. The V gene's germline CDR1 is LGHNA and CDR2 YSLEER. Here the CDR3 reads CASSQPSGTQYF. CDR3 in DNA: TGCGCCAGCAGCCAACCTAGCGGGACGCAGTATTTT.

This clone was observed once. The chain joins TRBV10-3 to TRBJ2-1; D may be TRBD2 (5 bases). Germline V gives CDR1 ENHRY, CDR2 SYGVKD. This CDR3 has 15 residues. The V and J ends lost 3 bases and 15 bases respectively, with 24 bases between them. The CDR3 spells CAISDFPDGLPFLFF. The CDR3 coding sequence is TGTGCCATCAGTGACTTTCCTGATGGACTGCCGTTTTTGTTCTTC.

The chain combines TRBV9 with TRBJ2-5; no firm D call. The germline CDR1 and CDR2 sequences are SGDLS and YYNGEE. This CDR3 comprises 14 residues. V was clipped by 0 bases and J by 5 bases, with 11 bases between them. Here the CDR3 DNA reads TGTGCCAGCAGCGTAGGGGTTAGCCACGAGACCCAGTACTTC. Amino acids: CASSVGVSHETQYF.

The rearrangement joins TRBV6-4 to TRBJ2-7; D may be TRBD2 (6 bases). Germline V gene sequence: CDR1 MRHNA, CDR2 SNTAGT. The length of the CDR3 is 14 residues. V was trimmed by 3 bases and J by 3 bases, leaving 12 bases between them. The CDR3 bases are TGTGCCAGCAGTGAAAGAGGGAGGATCTACGAGCAGTACTTC. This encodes CASSERGRIYEQYF.

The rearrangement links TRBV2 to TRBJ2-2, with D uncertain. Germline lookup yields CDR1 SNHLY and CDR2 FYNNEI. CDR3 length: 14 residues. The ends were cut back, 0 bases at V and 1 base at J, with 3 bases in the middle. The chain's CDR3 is CASSEAVNTGELFF. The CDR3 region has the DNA TGTGCCAGCAGTGAAGCGGTGAACACCGGGGAGCTGTTTTTT.

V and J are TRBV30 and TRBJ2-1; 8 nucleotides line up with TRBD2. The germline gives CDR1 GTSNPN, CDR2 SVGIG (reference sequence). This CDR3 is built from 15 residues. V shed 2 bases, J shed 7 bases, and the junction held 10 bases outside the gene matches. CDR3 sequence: CAWSNGRAPFNEQFF. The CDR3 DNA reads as TGTGCCTGGAGTAACGGGAGGGCTCCTTTTAATGAGCAGTTCTTC.

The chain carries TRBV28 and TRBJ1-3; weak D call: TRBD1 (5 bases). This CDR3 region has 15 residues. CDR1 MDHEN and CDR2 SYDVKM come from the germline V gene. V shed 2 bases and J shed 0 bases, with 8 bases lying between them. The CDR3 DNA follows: TGTGCCAGCAGTTTAGTGGGGCTCTCTGGAAACACCATATATTTT. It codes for CASSLVGLSGNTIYF.

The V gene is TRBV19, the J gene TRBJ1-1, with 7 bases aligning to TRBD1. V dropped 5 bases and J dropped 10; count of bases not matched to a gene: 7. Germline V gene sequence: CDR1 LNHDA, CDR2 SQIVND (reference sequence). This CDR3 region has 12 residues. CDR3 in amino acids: CASSPVSGGAFF. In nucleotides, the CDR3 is TGTGCCAGTAGTCCTGTCTCAGGGGGAGCTTTCTTT.

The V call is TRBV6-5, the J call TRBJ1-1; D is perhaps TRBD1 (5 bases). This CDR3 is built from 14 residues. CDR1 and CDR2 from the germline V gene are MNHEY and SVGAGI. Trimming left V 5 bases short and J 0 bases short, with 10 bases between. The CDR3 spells CASSNRLMNTEAFF. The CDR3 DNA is TGTGCCAGCAGTAACAGGCTTATGAACACTGAAGCTTTCTTT.

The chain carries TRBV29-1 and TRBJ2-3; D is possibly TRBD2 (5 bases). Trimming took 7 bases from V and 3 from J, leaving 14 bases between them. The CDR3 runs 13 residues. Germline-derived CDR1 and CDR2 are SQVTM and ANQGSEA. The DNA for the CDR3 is TGCAGCGCCCTCCCGGACTGGACAGATACGCAGTATTTT. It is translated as CSALPDWTDTQYF.